This entry concerns a single T cell receptor (beta chain). Its specificity is not known. Assay: immunoSEQ multiplex PCR; the TCRdb copy retains only in-frame clones and omits some. This table holds some 2.3 million clones, more than 85% found once. This entry comes from a study of shared clonotypes between healthy human individuals. Study-wide results and caveats: Exclusively blood specimens were collected; tissue repertoires likely differ.

Sequenced input: naive CD4+ T cells from PBMCs. Subset specified: CD45RA+ positively selected. The TCR comes from a man aged 18 to 30 in good health. Some clones in this sample may be carry-over from other donors' samples.

This CDR3 reads CASAGESYNEQFF. The CDR3 DNA sequence: TGTGCCAGCGCTGGGGAATCCTACAATGAGCAGTTCTTC. V usage is TRBV5-6 and J usage is TRBJ2-1; D is uncertain. Germline V CDR1 and CDR2: SGHDT, YYEEEE. V shed 7 bases and J shed 1 base, with 9 bases lying between them. The CDR3 has 13 amino acids.